The 22 T cell receptor beta chains presented below share a single source sample, sequenced in a study of shared clonotypes between healthy human individuals. Using immunoSEQ multiplex PCR, the repertoire was profiled, and TCRdb retains in-frame clones only, with some absent. This sample has 2 million to 3 million clones, with around nine tenths found just once. Sequencing was performed on naive CD4+ T cells sorted from blood. Regarding subset: CD45RA+ positively selected. The origin of the receptors is a man younger than 35 in good health.

This clone was found once. This chain connects TRBV2 to TRBJ2-2; 10 nucleotides line up with TRBD2. The CDR3 has 15 amino acids. Germline assignment: CDR1 SNHLY and CDR2 FYNNEI. After removal of 4 bases from V and 4 bases from J, the junction contained 3 bases not matched to a gene. CDR3 in DNA: TGTGCCAGCAGTGGTCTAGCGGGGGCCACCGGGGAGCTGTTTTTT. This gives the protein CASSGLAGATGELFF.

Concerning this clone: An end of the junction differs from the germline gene, which may be a read error. The chain recombines TRBV7-7 with TRBJ2-5, with D tentatively TRBD1 or TRBD2 (5 bases each). The germline V gene has CDR1 SSHAT and CDR2 FNYEAQ (reference sequence). The CDR3 spans 14 residues. Here the CDR3 DNA reads TGTGCTAGCAGCTTACTTGGGGGTGCAGAGACCCAGTACTTC. Translating it yields CASSLLGGAETQYF.

This rearrangement joins TRBV6-1 to TRBJ1-5; D uncertain. Trimming stripped 4 bases from V and 2 bases from J, with 12 bases between. Germline V gene data show CDR1 as MNHNS and CDR2 as SASEGT. The CDR3 covers 15 residues. CDR3 nucleotide sequence: TGTGCCAGCAGTGGCGAAAGGAGTGGCAATCAGCCCCAGCATTTT. Translation gives CASSGERSGNQPQHF.

The chain is built from TRBV7-9 and TRBJ2-1; TRBD2 matches at 9 bases. J was trimmed by 10 bases and V by 5 bases; bases with no gene match: 12. CDR1 is SEHNR, CDR2 FQNEAQ, per germline (reference sequence). There are 15 residues in the CDR3. DNA for the CDR3: TGTGCCAGCAGCCACGGTGCTAGCGGGACGCACGAGCAGTTCTTC. This codes for CASSHGASGTHEQFF.

Turning to this clone: Other DNA sequences of this sample code for an identical CDR3. The chain is built from TRBV5-1 and TRBJ2-5, with 8 bases identical to TRBD1. Germline CDR1 is SGHRS and CDR2 is YFSETQ. The V and J ends lost 2 bases and 3 bases, in that order; junction bases with no gene match: 3. The CDR3 sequence is 14 residues long. The CDR3 DNA reads as TGCGCCAGCAGCTTCACAGGGGGAGAAGAGACCCAGTACTTC. Its translation is CASSFTGGEETQYF.

The V and J genes are TRBV9 and TRBJ2-5; 8 nucleotides match TRBD1. The J call could be wrong; TRBJ2-7 is a better fit for the DNA end. Germline CDR1 SGDLS, CDR2 YYNGEE. This CDR3 spans 12 amino acids. This chain's CDR3 is CASPTGAHEQYF. The CDR3, as DNA: TGTGCCAGCCCGACAGGGGCCCACGAGCAGTACTTC.

The rearrangement links TRBV30 to TRBJ2-7; D is perhaps TRBD1 or TRBD2 (5 bases each). Germline V gives CDR1 GTSNPN, CDR2 SVGIG (reference sequence). This CDR3 has 12 residues. The V end lost 8 bases, the J end lost 4 bases, and 15 bases lay between the germline ends. CDR3 protein: CAGGRDGYEQYF. The CDR3 bases are TGTGCCGGTGGACGGGACGGATACGAGCAGTACTTC. The whole variable domain, remainder taken from reference TRBV30 and TRBJ2-7, is SQTIHQWPATLVQPVGSPLSLECTVEGTSNPNLYWYRQAAGRGLQLLFYSVGIGQISSEVPQNLSASRPQDRQFILSSKKLLLSDSGFYLCAGGRDGYEQYFGPGTRLTVT.

The chain joins TRBV5-1 to TRBJ2-3; unclear D gene. CDR1 is SGHRS and CDR2 is YFSETQ in the germline V gene. V was pared by 3 bases and J by 2 bases, with 16 bases between. The CDR3 consists of 16 residues. DNA for the CDR3: TGCGCCAGCAGCTCTAAGGGCGGCCGATCCACAGATACGCAGTATTTT. Protein sequence: CASSSKGGRSTDTQYF.

This CDR3 reads CASSQGPGPYEKLFF. The DNA for the CDR3 is TGCGCCAGCAGCCAAGGACCGGGACCTTATGAAAAACTGTTTTTT. The chain recombines TRBV4-1 with TRBJ1-4; TRBD1 might be the D (5 bases). V lost 1 base and J 6 bases, leaving 12 bases between the germline ends. The CDR3 is made up of 15 amino acids. The germline gives CDR1 MGHRA, CDR2 YSYEKL.

This clone was recorded once. This chain uses TRBV6-1 with TRBJ1-2; 9 nucleotides match TRBD1. The CDR3 covers 12 residues. Germline CDR1 MNHNS, CDR2 SASEGT. V lost 9 bases to trimming and J lost 4 bases; unmatched junction nucleotides: 3. For the CDR3, the DNA is TGTGCCAGTATGACAGGGGGCTATGGCTACACCTTC. Translating gives CASMTGGYGYTF.

The genes are TRBV20-1 and TRBJ1-2, with D possibly TRBD1 on 6 matching bases. CDR1 DFQATT and CDR2 SNEGSKA come from the germline V gene (reference sequence). Trimming removed 6 bases at V and 8 bases at J, with 13 bases between. CDR3 size: 11 residues. The CDR3 nucleotides read TGCAGTGCGCTCTCCGGGGGCGGCTACACCTTC. Encoded protein: CSALSGGGYTF.

V gene TRBV12-5 combines with J gene TRBJ2-7; D gene ambiguous. The CDR3 length is 11 residues. CDR1 is LGHNT, CDR2 FRNRAP, per germline. The V and J ends lost 7 bases and 3 bases respectively, with 7 bases between them. CDR3: CASAIFYEQYF. The CDR3 DNA reads TGTGCTAGTGCCATTTTCTACGAGCAGTACTTC.

The V and J genes are TRBV19 and TRBJ1-1, with 7 bases identical to TRBD1. V shed 4 bases, J shed 6 bases, and the junction held 14 bases outside the gene matches. The germline V gene has CDR1 LNHDA and CDR2 SQIVND (reference sequence). The length of the CDR3 is 16 residues. The CDR3 region is CASSTTQRQGGAEAFF. CDR3 sequence (DNA): TGTGCCAGTAGTACTACCCAAAGACAGGGTGGCGCTGAAGCTTTCTTT.

The CDR3 bases are TGTGCCAGCAGTACAGGGACTAGCGGGGGGGGGACAGAGCGCGAGACCCAGTACTTC. Translated, it gives CASSTGTSGGGTERETQYF. The chain uses TRBV27 and TRBJ2-5, with 16 bases that match TRBD2. CDR3 length: 19 amino acids. Losses at the gene ends were 5 bases for V and 5 bases for J; bases not matched to a gene: 14. CDR1 and CDR2 (germline): MNHEY, SMNVEV (reference sequence).

The rearrangement joins TRBV28 to TRBJ2-7; 12 bases are a match to TRBD1. Germline CDR1 is MDHEN and CDR2 is SYDVKM. This CDR3 has 16 residues. The V segment lost 4 bases and the J segment 7 bases; nucleotides outside the gene matches: 11. CDR3 bases: TGTGCCAGCAGTTCGCCTCCGGGACAGGGGGCGCGGGAGCAGTACTTC. Its protein is CASSSPPGQGAREQYF.

This sequence joins TRBV29-1 and TRBJ1-1; a weak D match, TRBD1 (5 bases). V was shortened by 5 bases and J by 1 base, with 14 bases between the two germline ends. This CDR3 is 14 amino acids long. Looked up from germline, CDR1 is SQVTM and CDR2 is ANQGSEA. CDR3 nucleotides: TGCAGCGTTTACGTCGGGACTGAGAACACTGAAGCTTTCTTT. Translating it yields CSVYVGTENTEAFF.

This chain connects TRBV18 to TRBJ2-1; D possibly uses TRBD1 or TRBD2 (6 bases each). V lost 0 bases and J lost 7, with 13 bases in between. Per germline, CDR1 KGHSH and CDR2 LQKENI. The CDR3 is 15 residues long. CDR3 DNA sequence: TGTGCCAGCTCACCACCATCCAGGGGAGGAAATGAGCAGTTCTTC. It translates to CASSPPSRGGNEQFF.

This clone was found a few times. The V and J genes are TRBV5-1 and TRBJ1-6; 9 bases are shared with TRBD1. Germline V lookup: CDR1 SGHRS, CDR2 YFSETQ. The CDR3 covers 16 residues. V lost 4 bases to trimming and J lost 9 bases; unmatched junction nucleotides: 11. CDR3 region: CASSPGTGKGRSPLHF. CDR3 nucleotide sequence: TGCGCCAGCAGCCCCGGGACAGGGAAAGGTCGTTCACCCCTCCACTTT.

As DNA, the CDR3 is TGTGCCAGCAGCCAACCTACCGAGGAGCAGTACTTC. This encodes CASSQPTEEQYF. V usage is TRBV14 and J usage is TRBJ2-7; no clear D. Germline CDR1 is SGHDN and CDR2 is FVKESK. The CDR3 consists of 12 residues. V dropped 2 bases and J dropped 7 bases, with 9 bases sitting between them.

The V call is TRBV21-1, the J call TRBJ2-7. TRBV21-1 is a pseudogene. This CDR3 is 18 amino acids long. The CDR3 protein is CASSKGPGLRVWAYEQYF. For the CDR3, the DNA is TGTGCCAGCAGCAAAGGTCCAGGGCTGAGGGTTTGGGCCTACGAGCAGTACTTC.

With respect to this clone: The same CDR3 can be traced to other DNA sequences in this sample. The chain couples TRBV18 to TRBJ1-1, with D maybe TRBD1 (5 bases). Trimming cost V 3 bases and J 3 bases, with 8 bases left between them. CDR1 and CDR2 (germline): KGHSH, LQKENI. The CDR3 covers 13 residues. CDR3 DNA: TGTGCCAGCTCACCGCAGGGATACACTGAAGCTTTCTTT. Its protein product is CASSPQGYTEAFF.

For this clone: Other DNA sequences in this sample translate to the same CDR3. V gene TRBV6-1 combines with J gene TRBJ2-7; TRBD1 aligns across 7 bases. This CDR3 is built from 13 residues. Germline CDR1 MNHNS, CDR2 SASEGT. V gave up 6 bases and J gave up 1 base; unmatched junction bases: 3. Here the CDR3 reads CASSRQGSYEQYF. In DNA form, the CDR3 reads TGTGCCAGCAGCCGACAGGGTTCCTACGAGCAGTACTTC.